This T cell receptor (beta chain) was observed in a study of monozygotic twins with inflammatory bowel disease. Details on this clonotype: Its antigen remains unknown.

Study conclusions and caveats: TCRbeta inverse Simpson diversity was decreased in IBD patients versus healthy co-twins.

The length of the CDR3 is 13 residues. Germline CDR1 LGHDT, CDR2 YNNKEL (reference sequence). No DNA is given; TCRdb re-called the 5' RACE reads and lists each CDR3 protein once. This table holds about 300,000 distinct CDR3 sequences. The chain joins TRBV3-1 to TRBJ1-2. The clonotype was recovered from a human donor with ulcerative colitis or Crohn's disease, or a healthy co-twin of an affected twin (not recorded which). The sample comprised blood. The CDR3 loop reads CASSQGLRKGYTF.